This TCR beta chain was captured by sequencing in a study of blood T cell repertoires in COVID-19. The assay was immunoSEQ multiplex PCR, and TCRdb's table has in-frame clones only and misses some. The sample includes some 190,000 clones, about 85% seen only once; the top ten take less than 20%. The CDR3 is 17 amino acids. In germline, CDR1 is GTSNPN, CDR2 SVGIG (reference sequence). With 1 base removed from V and 2 bases from J, the gap between germline ends came to 18 bases. The sample was peripheral blood. This TCR was recovered from a human donor in a cohort sampled during active COVID-19. The V call is TRBV30, the J call TRBJ2-1, with a possible D match to TRBD2 (6 bases). The CDR3 DNA is TGTGCCTGGAGTGGGGGAGGACGGGAGTTTACCTACAATGAGCAGTTCTTC. This sequence encodes CAWSGGGREFTYNEQFF.